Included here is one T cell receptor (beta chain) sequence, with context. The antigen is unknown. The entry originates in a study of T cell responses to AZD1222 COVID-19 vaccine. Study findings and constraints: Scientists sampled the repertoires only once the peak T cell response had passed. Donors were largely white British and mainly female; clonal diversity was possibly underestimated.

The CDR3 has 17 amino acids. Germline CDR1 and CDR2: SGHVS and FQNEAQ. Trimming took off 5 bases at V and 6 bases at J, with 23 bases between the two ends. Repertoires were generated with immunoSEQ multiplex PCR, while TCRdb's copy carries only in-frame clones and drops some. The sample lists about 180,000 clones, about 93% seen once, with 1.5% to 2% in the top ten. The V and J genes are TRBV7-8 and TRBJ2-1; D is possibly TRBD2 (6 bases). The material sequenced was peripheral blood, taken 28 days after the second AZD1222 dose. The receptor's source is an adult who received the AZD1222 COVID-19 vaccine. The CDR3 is CASSRTASGLGVNEQFF. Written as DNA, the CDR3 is TGTGCCAGCAGCCGTACTGCGAGCGGGTTGGGGGTCAATGAGCAGTTCTTC. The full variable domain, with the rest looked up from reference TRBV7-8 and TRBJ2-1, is GAGVSQSPRYKVAKRGQDVALRCDPISGHVSLFWYQQALGQGPEFLTYFQNEAQLDKSGLPSDRFFAERPEGSVSTLKIQRTQQEDSAVYLCASSRTASGLGVNEQFFGPGTRLTVL.